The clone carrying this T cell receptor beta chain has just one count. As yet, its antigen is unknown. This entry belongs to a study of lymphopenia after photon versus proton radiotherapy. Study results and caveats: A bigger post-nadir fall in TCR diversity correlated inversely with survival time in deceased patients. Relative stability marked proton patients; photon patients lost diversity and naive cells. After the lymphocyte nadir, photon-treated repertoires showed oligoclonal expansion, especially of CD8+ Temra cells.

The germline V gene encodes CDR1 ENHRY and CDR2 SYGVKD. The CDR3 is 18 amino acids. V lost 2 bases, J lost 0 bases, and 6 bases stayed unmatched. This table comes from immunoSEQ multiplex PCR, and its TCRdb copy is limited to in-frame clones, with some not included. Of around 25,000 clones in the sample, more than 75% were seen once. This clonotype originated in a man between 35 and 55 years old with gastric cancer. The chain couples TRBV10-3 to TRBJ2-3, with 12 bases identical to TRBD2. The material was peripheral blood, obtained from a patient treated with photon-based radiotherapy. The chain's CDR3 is CAISEPTSGGPSTDTQYF. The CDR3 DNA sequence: TGTGCCATCAGTGAGCCCACTAGCGGGGGGCCAAGCACAGATACGCAGTATTTT.